This T cell receptor beta chain was captured by sequencing in a study of Ad26.COV2.S vaccination and SARS-CoV-2 variants. Note on this clone: The antigen remains undetermined.

Profiled with immunoSEQ multiplex PCR; TCRdb holds only in-frame clones, not every one. The profile shows about 400,000 clones, about 89% of them singletons. Stated treatment: about 20 received Ad26.COV2.S at low or high dose, single or two shots; several received placebo; per-sample allocation not given. Sampling occurred on day 63 after the first vaccine or placebo injection. The CDR3 extends over 15 amino acids. V shed 0 bases, J shed 5 bases, and the junction held 7 bases outside the gene matches. CDR1 SGHRS and CDR2 YFSETQ come from the germline V gene. Overall study results and limits: The study found similar non-spike TCR breadth in vaccine and placebo recipients.

The sequenced sample was peripheral blood, obtained in a trial of Ad26.COV2.S vaccine versus placebo. This clonotype was sampled from a person aged 18-65 years who received the Ad26.COV2.S COVID-19 vaccine or a placebo. The chain recombines TRBV5-1 with TRBJ2-5; 7 bases map to TRBD2. The CDR3 region has the DNA TGCGCCAGCAGCTTGGGAGGGACGCGGGAGGAGACCCAGTACTTC. Its translation: CASSLGGTREETQYF.